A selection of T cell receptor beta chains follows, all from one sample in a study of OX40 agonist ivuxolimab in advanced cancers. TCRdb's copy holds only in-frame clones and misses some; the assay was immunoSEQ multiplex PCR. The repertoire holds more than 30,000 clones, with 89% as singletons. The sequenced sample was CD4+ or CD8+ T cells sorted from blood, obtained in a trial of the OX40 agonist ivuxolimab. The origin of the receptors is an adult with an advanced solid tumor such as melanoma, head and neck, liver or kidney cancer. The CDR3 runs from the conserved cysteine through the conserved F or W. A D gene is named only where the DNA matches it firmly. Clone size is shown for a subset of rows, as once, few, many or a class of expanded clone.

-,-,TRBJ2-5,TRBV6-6,TGTGCCAGCAGTTATACGGGGAGGGAGACCCAGTACTTC,CASSYTGRETQYF
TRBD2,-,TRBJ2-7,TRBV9,TGTGCCAGCAGCGTATCTAGCGGGACGTCCTACGAGCAGTACTTC,CASSVSSGTSYEQYF
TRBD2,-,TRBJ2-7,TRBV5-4,TGTGCCAGCAGTTTATCAGGGGCTAGCGGGTACGAGCAGTACTTC,CASSLSGASGYEQYF
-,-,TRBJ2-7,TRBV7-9,TGTGCCAGCAGCTCCCGCGCGAATTGGCGGGACTCCTACGAGCAGTACTTC,CASSSRANWRDSYEQYF
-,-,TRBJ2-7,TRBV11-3,TGTGCCAGCAGTCCAGGTCAGGTTGCGTACGAGCAGTACTTC,CASSPGQVAYEQYF
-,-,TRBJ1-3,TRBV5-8,TGTGCCAGCAGCTTGGTCTGGGACACCATATATTTT,CASSLVWDTIYF
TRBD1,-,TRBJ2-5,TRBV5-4,TGTGCCAGCAGCCAATCGATCGGACAGGGCGGAGAGACCCAGTACTTC,CASSQSIGQGGETQYF
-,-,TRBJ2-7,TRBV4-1,TGCGCCAGCAGCCCCGGTGCTCCGCCATTCTACGAGCAGTACTTC,CASSPGAPPFYEQYF
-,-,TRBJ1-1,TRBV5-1,TGCGCCAGCAGGGTACCAGGGGTTGCGAACACTGAAGCTTTCTTT,CASRVPGVANTEAFF
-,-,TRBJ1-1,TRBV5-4,TGTGCCAGCAGCTTCATCTCACTGGGGCTTGGCACTGAAGCTTTCTTT,CASSFISLGLGTEAFF
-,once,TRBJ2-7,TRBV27,TGTGCCAGCAGACCCGAGCAGTACTTC,CASRPEQYF
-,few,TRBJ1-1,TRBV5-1,TGCGCCAGCAGCTTGAAGAACACTGAAGCTTTCTTT,CASSLKNTEAFF
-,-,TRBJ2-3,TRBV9,TGTGCCAGCAGCGTAGGAAGAGCCCTCGCTAGCACAGATACGCAGTATTTT,CASSVGRALASTDTQYF
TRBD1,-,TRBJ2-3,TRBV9,TGTGCCAGCAGCCCTCGACAGGGGCTGGGCACAGATACGCAGTATTTT,CASSPRQGLGTDTQYF
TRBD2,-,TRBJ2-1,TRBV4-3,TGCGCCAGCAGCCAAGAAGGGCTAGCGGGCTACAATGAGCAGTTCTTC,CASSQEGLAGYNEQFF
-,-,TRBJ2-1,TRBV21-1,TGTGCCAGCAGCAAAGAACTGCATGAGCAGTTCTTC,CASSKELHEQFF
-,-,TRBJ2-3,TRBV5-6,TGTGCCAGCAGCTTGGGGGCAGATACGCAGTATTTT,CASSLGADTQYF
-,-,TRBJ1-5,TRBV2,TGTGCCAGCAGTGAGGCTGGACACTCCCGGGTCAATCAGCCCCAGCATTTT,CASSEAGHSRVNQPQHF
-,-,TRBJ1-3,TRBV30,TGTGCCTGGAGTGTAAGGGGCTTCTCTGGAAACACCATATATTTT,CAWSVRGFSGNTIYF
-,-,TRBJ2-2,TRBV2,TGTGCCAGCAGTGCCAGGGTAGGGAACACCGGGGAGCTGTTTTTT,CASSARVGNTGELFF
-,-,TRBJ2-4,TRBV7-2,TGTGCCAGCAGCTTAGCGTGGGCTTTCCGGGGGGCGTCCCTGTACTTC,CASSLAWAFRGASLYF
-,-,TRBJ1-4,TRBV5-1,TGCGCCAGCAGCCCGGGGACCGCCGATAATGAAAAACTGTTTTTT,CASSPGTADNEKLFF
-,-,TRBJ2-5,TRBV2,TGTGCCAGCAGTTCTCTTAGCGCGGAAGAGACCCAGTACTTC,CASSSLSAEETQYF
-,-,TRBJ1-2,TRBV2,TGTGCCAGCAGTGTCAGGGAACTTGGCTACACCTTC,CASSVRELGYTF
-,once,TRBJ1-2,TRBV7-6,TGTGCCAGCAGCTTTAGTATAACGGACAGTGAGGGCTACACCTTC,CASSFSITDSEGYTF
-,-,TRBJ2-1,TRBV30,TGTGCCTGGTCGGCCTTGGGACCCCGGGCAGAGGAGCAGTTCTTC,CAWSALGPRAEEQFF
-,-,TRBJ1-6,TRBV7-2,TGTGCCAGCAGCCTCCCGCCGGCAGGCGTGTATAATTCACCCCTCCACTTT,CASSLPPAGVYNSPLHF
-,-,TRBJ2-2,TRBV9,TGTGCCAGCAGCGCTCGGCGGGGCCCTCCCACGATGAACACCGGGGAGCTGTTTTTT,CASSARRGPPTMNTGELFF
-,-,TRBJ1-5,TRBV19,TGTGCCAGTAGTATGGAATTCGGGGGTAATCAGCCCCAGCATTTT,CASSMEFGGNQPQHF
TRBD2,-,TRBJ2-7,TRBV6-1,TGTGCCAGCAAACGGCGGGAGAGGGACGAGCAGTACTTC,CASKRRERDEQYF
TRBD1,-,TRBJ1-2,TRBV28,TGTGCCCGCCGACAGGGTCTCTATGGCTACACCTTC,CARRQGLYGYTF
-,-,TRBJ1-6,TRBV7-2,TGTGCCAGCAGCCCTACCTCCTGGGGGTCACCCCTCCACTTT,CASSPTSWGSPLHF
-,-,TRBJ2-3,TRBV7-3,TGTGCCAGCAGCTTACTAGTAGCAGATACGCAGTATTTT,CASSLLVADTQYF
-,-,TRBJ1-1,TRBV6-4,TGTGCCAGCAGTGAGGCCGGGACGAACACTGAAGCTTTCTTT,CASSEAGTNTEAFF
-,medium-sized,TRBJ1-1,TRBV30,TGTGCCTGGAGTCCCCCAGGGTATCCTGAAGCTTTCTTT,CAWSPPGYPEAFF
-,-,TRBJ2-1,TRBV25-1,TGTGCCAGCAGTCCTCGCGACTGGCATAGCAATGAGCAGTTCTTC,CASSPRDWHSNEQFF
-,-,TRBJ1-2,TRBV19,TGTGCCAGTAGTATAGGAGGACCAACGACAGCCACTTTCTATGGCTACACCTTC,CASSIGGPTTATFYGYTF
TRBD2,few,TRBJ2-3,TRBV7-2,TGTGCCAGCAGCTGGACTAGCGGGATCGCAGATACGCAGTATTTT,CASSWTSGIADTQYF
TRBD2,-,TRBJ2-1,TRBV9,TGTGCCAGCAGCCCGCGACTAGCGGGGTACAATGAGCAGTTCTTC,CASSPRLAGYNEQFF
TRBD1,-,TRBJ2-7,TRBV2,TGTGCCAGCAGTGAATATGGACAGGGGGCCGATAAGCAGTACTTC,CASSEYGQGADKQYF
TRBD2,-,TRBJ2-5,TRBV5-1,TGCGCCAGCAGCTTGGCCCAGCGGGAGTGGGAGACCCAGTACTTC,CASSLAQREWETQYF
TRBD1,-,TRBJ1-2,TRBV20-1,TGCAGTGCGTCGACAGGGGACGGCTACACCTTC,CSASTGDGYTF
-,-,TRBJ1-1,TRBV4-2,TGTGCCAGCAGCCAAGATCTTGTCCGTCGGGGGGACGCTTTCTTT,CASSQDLVRRGDAFF
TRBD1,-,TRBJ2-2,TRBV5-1,TGCGCCAGCAGCATAGGACAGGGGGCCTCCGGGGAGCTGTTTTTT,CASSIGQGASGELFF